This T cell receptor beta chain was retrieved from a study of Ad26.COV2.S vaccination and SARS-CoV-2 variants. The study's findings and limits: After vaccination, substantial breadth of spike-specific CD8+ and CD4+ responses was reported. Among vaccine recipients, spike-specific TCR breadth exceeded that of placebo recipients.

Concerning this clone: The antigen remains unidentified.

V lost 5 bases, J lost 7 bases, and 7 bases stayed unmatched. The CDR3 covers 14 residues. Germline V gene data show CDR1 as SNHLY and CDR2 as FYNNEI. Sequencing was performed with immunoSEQ multiplex PCR; in TCRdb, only in-frame clones are kept and a portion is missing. The sample lists some 190,000 clones, around 88% seen once, with 5% to 6.5% in the top ten. The input for sequencing was peripheral blood, taken after recovery from COVID-19. The chain joins TRBV2 to TRBJ1-5, with 8 bases that match TRBD1. This TCR derives from a human donor who had recovered from COVID-19. CDR3 loop: CASSLPDRVQPQHF. As DNA, the CDR3 is TGTGCCAGCAGTTTGCCGGACAGGGTCCAGCCCCAGCATTTT.